This T cell receptor (beta chain) was captured by sequencing in a study of PD-L1 blockade in urothelial cancer. As for the study in general: Patients had received 0 to 3 prior chemotherapy regimens. Researchers found blood samples held a median of approximately 150,000 T cells. Study-level results: A below-median TCR clonality in blood before treatment predicted better survival.

Comment on this clone: Its target is unknown.

The CDR3 extends over 15 amino acids. V was clipped by 0 bases and J by 7 bases; unmatched bases: 4. Germline lookup yields CDR1 SGHNT and CDR2 YYREEE (reference sequence). Repertoires were generated with immunoSEQ multiplex PCR, while TCRdb's copy carries only in-frame clones and drops some. The sample has roughly 45,000 clones; 87% are singletons. The TCR was taken from a man aged 55 to 70 with urothelial cancer. The sequencing used PBMCs, collected around atezolizumab (anti-PD-L1) treatment. The chain couples TRBV5-4 to TRBJ2-3; 11 nucleotides align to TRBD2. The CDR3 sequence: CASSLVASGGYTQYF. CDR3 sequence (DNA): TGTGCCAGCAGCTTGGTGGCTAGCGGGGGGTATACGCAGTATTTT.